This TCR beta chain was identified in a study of blood T cell repertoires in COVID-19 (dated by TCRdb to about 2020). Some background on the complete study: Samples from collaborators originated in the United States, Italy and Spain and spanned both the acute and convalescent phases of COVID-19. Nearly every sample came with metadata listing a de-identified subject ID, COVID-19 status, age in years and sex. A freely available public database, intended as a resource for researchers studying the immune response to SARS-CoV-2, is where the repertoires were released. The prospective study material was composed of cDNA or gDNA derived from T cells, B-cell-depleted T cells, or PBMCs. Samples were obtained from the ongoing ImmuneRACE study (first 160 participants) and from 1,254 subjects provided by 6 global collaborators. Where available, HLA class I and class II types were taken from metadata supplied by the sample provider and were not determined by assay-based typing. Deeply sampled blood TCRbeta repertoires from subjects exposed to, actively infected with, or recovered from COVID-19 were included in the dataset.

TCRbeta CDR3 regions were amplified from genomic DNA by means of the immunoSEQ Assay, a bias-controlled multiplex PCR. Per the original workflow: Within the assay, amplification of reference gene primers was used to estimate how many nucleated cells each sample contained. To quantify the absolute abundance of each unique TCRbeta CDR3 rearrangement, sequence reads were collapsed and filtered. For each sample, productive Simpson clonality was calculated by taking the square root of Simpson's diversity index across productive rearrangements. TCRdb limited this immuneACCESS table to in-frame rearrangements with V and J called. A share of clones is missing; checked studies link under half to unresolved V genes, and the rest is unexplained. V, J and clone size derive from that table, while D and trimming were established from the DNA sequence. This sample gives around 200,000 clones in total; 83% of them show up just once. The ten largest account for roughly 2.7% of the sample.

CDR1 is given as LNHDA and CDR2 as SQIVND, both from the germline V gene (reference sequence). Compared with germline, V lacks 7 bases and J lacks 4 bases; bases without a gene match: 7. Measured from the cysteine to the phenylalanine, the CDR3 is 14 residues long. Kept here is only the CDR3 DNA, which spans 42 bases and is read in frame from base 1. The investigation overall reported the following: The quantity of clinical and demographic metadata differed by source and by participant and was supplied without curation.

Collaborating institutions collected whole blood in K2EDTA tubes following their own protocols. For TCRbeta analysis, collaborator samples were shipped as frozen whole blood, as isolated PBMCs, or as DNA extracted from either sample type. Regarding this clone: Its antigen is still unknown. Base qualities are not recorded, but no much larger clone differs from it by a single base.

The sequence was collected from a woman aged 35 to 49 with active or convalescent COVID-19. This chain joins TRBV19 to TRBJ1-3; 7 bases in between match TRBD1. Material: peripheral blood. The CDR3 region: CASTGGGAGNTIYF. The base sequence is TGTGCCAGTACAGGAGGGGGCGCAGGAAACACCATATATTTT.